Listed below are T cell receptor beta chains from one sample, sequenced in a study of T cell clusters in autoimmune cytopenias. TCRdb re-called the multiplex PCR reads; every CDR3 protein appears as one record, without DNA. This sample's table has under 8,500 distinct CDR3 sequences. The source material was peripheral blood. These receptors were taken from a human donor with an autoimmune cytopenia or autoimmune hepatitis (not recorded which). The CDR3 runs from the conserved cysteine through the conserved F or W. Some rows have no size entry. The others give once, few or many, or a class for an expanded clone.

clone size	V gene	J gene	CDR3 protein
medium-sized	TRBV27	TRBJ2-1	CASRTPGVHAFF
medium-sized	TRBV13	TRBJ2-2	CASSRRREAGELFF
medium-sized	TRBV12-3/TRBV12-4	TRBJ2-1	CASSRTGYNEQFF
NA	TRBV6-4	TRBJ2-3	CASSPGLAGVRNTQYF
medium-sized	TRBV30	TRBJ2-1	CAWSGGGTSGSYNEQFF
NA	TRBV18	TRBJ1-6	CASSPPGQNYNSPLHF
NA	TRBV27	TRBJ2-7	CASSLGFGPGTSYEQYF
NA	TRBV24-1	TRBJ2-1	CATSDPRGRNSYNEQFF
medium-sized	TRBV15	TRBJ2-1	CATSPTSGGNNEQFF
NA	TRBV19	TRBJ2-1	CASSLVRGGHNEQFF
NA	TRBV20-1	TRBJ2-1	CSAFGVLTGPYNEQFF
medium-sized	TRBV30	TRBJ2-3	CAWRMTGYTDTQYF
NA	TRBV5-6	TRBJ2-6	CASSKTRVPSGANVLTF
NA	TRBV5-5	TRBJ1-1	CASSPKGTTNTEAFF